Below, 3 T cell receptor beta chains from the same sample are listed, as sequenced in a study of T cells in Graves' hyperthyroidism and ophthalmopathy. The TCR beta CDR3 regions underwent amplification using RNA transcripts as the source. TCR CDR3 regions were first amplified by RT-PCR with HTBI primers. TCRdb processed the multiplex PCR reads anew with MiXCR; each CDR3 protein has one entry. This table holds hundreds of thousands of distinct CDR3 sequences, roughly 14% found once. Sequencing used blood. These receptors were obtained from a man aged 18 to 30 with Graves' ophthalmopathy.

This clonotype was seen a few times. The J gene is TRBJ2-7, the V gene TRBV5-4, with 9 bases lining up with TRBD2. The CDR3 runs to 15 residues. Germline V gene lookup returns CDR1 SGHNT and CDR2 YYREEE (reference sequence). V lost 2 bases and J lost 0; bases outside the gene matches: 3. The CDR3 region is CASSFRTSVSYEQYF. CDR3 DNA: TGTGCCAGCAGCTTCCGGACTAGCGTCTCCTACGAGCAGTACTTC.

This clonotype was seen at least ten times. The V and J genes are TRBV5-1 and TRBJ2-1; D may correspond to TRBD1 or TRBD2 (7 bases each). Trimming removed 6 bases from V and 3 bases from J, with 19 bases in between. Germline loops: CDR1 SGHRS, CDR2 YFSETQ. This CDR3 is built from 16 residues. This CDR3 reads CASTNQGGAVYNEQFF. The DNA for the CDR3 is TGCGCCAGCACCAACCAGGGGGGGGCGGTCTACAATGAGCAGTTCTTC.

This clonotype was counted ten times or more. The V call is TRBV7-2, the J call TRBJ2-7; TRBD1 is a possible D gene (5 bases). Trimming cost V 6 bases and J 4 bases, with 19 bases left between them. The germline gives CDR1 SGHTA, CDR2 FQGNSA. The CDR3 has 15 residues. CDR3 protein: CASSFSGSPSYEQYF. In DNA, the CDR3 is TGTGCCAGCAGTTTCTCAGGGTCCCCTTCTTACGAGCAGTACTTC.